The 20 T cell receptor beta chains in this list originate from one sample, sequenced in a study of shared clonotypes between healthy human individuals. CD45RO-negative CD8 cells positively selected for CCR7 made up the naive population, which excluded terminally differentiated effector memory CD45RA+ cells. The repertoire was sequenced with immunoSEQ multiplex PCR; TCRdb's copy has only in-frame clones and lacks some. The table lists around 2,000,000 clones, about 94% of them singletons. The sequenced sample consisted of naive CD8+ T cells sorted from blood. These receptors were obtained from a man younger than 35 in good health.

V is TRBV13 and J is TRBJ2-1, with 10 bases matching TRBD1. After removal of 6 bases from V and 4 bases from J, the junction contained 9 bases not matched to a gene. The V gene's germline CDR1 is PRHDT and CDR2 FYEKMQ (reference sequence). CDR3 length: 16 residues. The CDR3 nucleotides read TGTGCCAGCAGTGGAAGGACAGGGGGTTTGTACAATGAGCAGTTCTTC. It translates to CASSGRTGGLYNEQFF. Using reference TRBV13 and TRBJ2-1 for the parts outside the CDR3, the full variable domain is AAGVIQSPRHLIKEKRETATLKCYPIPRHDTVYWYQQGPGQDPQFLISFYEKMQSDKGSIPDRFSAQQFSDYHSELNMSSLELGDSALYFCASSGRTGGLYNEQFFGPGTRLTVL.

This clone occurred once. The rearrangement uses TRBV6-1 and TRBJ2-7; D ambiguous. Trimming shortened V by 6 bases and J by 3 bases, and 18 bases separated the two germline ends. Germline V gene data show CDR1 as MNHNS and CDR2 as SASEGT. The CDR3 length is 15 residues. CDR3 DNA: TGTGCCAGCAGCCTAGGGCCAGGATCGGGCTACGAGCAGTACTTC. Its protein product is CASSLGPGSGYEQYF.

V gene TRBV13 combines with J gene TRBJ1-4; D is unresolved. V lost 4 bases and J 4 bases, leaving 13 bases between the germline ends. Per the germline V gene, CDR1 is PRHDT and CDR2 is FYEKMQ (reference sequence). The CDR3 is 15 residues long. CDR3 sequence reads: CASSSFLAGNEKLFF. CDR3 sequence (DNA): TGTGCCAGCAGCTCTTTTCTAGCGGGTAATGAAAAACTGTTTTTT.

The gene calls are TRBV30 and TRBJ2-5; possibly TRBD1 or TRBD2 for D (6 bases each). The V and J ends lost 1 base and 5 bases respectively, with 14 bases between them. Germline V gene lookup returns CDR1 GTSNPN and CDR2 SVGIG (reference sequence). The CDR3 contains 14 residues. The chain's CDR3 is CAWSAGGPDETQYF. Written as DNA, the CDR3 is TGTGCCTGGAGTGCCGGGGGCCCGGATGAGACCCAGTACTTC.

The V and J genes are TRBV5-8 and TRBJ2-1, with D perhaps TRBD1 (5 bases). The V gene's germline CDR1 is SGHTS and CDR2 YDEGEE. V lost 4 bases, J lost 10 bases, and 18 bases lay in between. This CDR3 is 14 amino acids long. The CDR3 here is CASSKSRDPGEQFF. As DNA, the CDR3 is TGTGCCAGCAGCAAAAGCAGGGATCCGGGCGAGCAGTTCTTC.

The V and J genes are TRBV7-8 and TRBJ2-7, with D possibly being TRBD1 (6 bases). V lost 5 bases and J lost 5, with 13 bases in between. The CDR3 has 13 amino acids. Germline V gene data show CDR1 as SGHVS and CDR2 as FQNEAQ. This chain's CDR3 is CASSLDRFNEQYF. As DNA, the CDR3 is TGTGCCAGCAGCCTAGACAGGTTTAACGAGCAGTACTTC.

The chain carries TRBV4-1 and TRBJ2-1; TRBD1 matches at 7 bases. J was trimmed by 0 bases and V by 5 bases; bases with no gene match: 4. The CDR3 extends over 15 amino acids. In germline, CDR1 is MGHRA, CDR2 YSYEKL. The CDR3 spells CASSRGPRSYNEQFF. The CDR3 DNA follows: TGCGCCAGCAGCAGGGGGCCACGCTCCTACAATGAGCAGTTCTTC.

This clone was observed a handful of times. The sample has other DNA sequences that encode this CDR3 too. The rearrangement uses TRBV5-6 and TRBJ2-7; D unclear. Germline V gene data show CDR1 as SGHDT and CDR2 as YYEEEE. Trimming shortened V by 0 bases and J by 3 bases, and 7 bases separated the two germline ends. The CDR3 contains 13 residues. For the CDR3, the DNA is TGTGCCAGCAGCTTGGGGGCAGACTACGAGCAGTACTTC. Encoded protein: CASSLGADYEQYF.

The rearrangement uses TRBV9 and TRBJ2-1, with D maybe TRBD1 (6 bases). The V end was cut by 3 bases, the J end by 4 bases, with 17 bases between. The CDR3 consists of 16 residues. Germline loops: CDR1 SGDLS, CDR2 YYNGEE. The CDR3 protein is CASSAGGSSIYNEQFF. CDR3 coding DNA: TGTGCCAGCAGCGCTGGGGGCAGTTCTATTTACAATGAGCAGTTCTTC.

This clone was observed a single time. This rearrangement joins TRBV6-5 to TRBJ2-5, with D possibly matching TRBD1 (5 bases). Germline V gives CDR1 MNHEY, CDR2 SVGAGI. Trimming removed 0 bases at V and 1 base at J, with 12 bases between. This CDR3 is 16 amino acids long. The DNA of the CDR3 is TGTGCCAGCAGTTACTCAGCGCTCAGGGCCCAAGAGACCCAGTACTTC. Residues: CASSYSALRAQETQYF.

The chain joins TRBV5-1 to TRBJ1-1; D is unresolved. The CDR3 runs 15 residues. V gave up 0 bases and J gave up 0 bases, with 9 bases separating them. Germline values: CDR1 SGHRS, CDR2 YFSETQ. In DNA, the CDR3 is TGCGCCAGCAGCTTGGAGGCAGCCGTGAACACTGAAGCTTTCTTT. Protein sequence: CASSLEAAVNTEAFF.

The chain combines TRBV5-8 with TRBJ2-7; a weak D match, TRBD2 (6 bases). The V and J ends lost 3 bases and 6 bases respectively, with 22 bases between them. CDR1 SGHTS and CDR2 YDEGEE come from the germline V gene. CDR3 length: 16 amino acids. The CDR3 is CASSSPGDFITFEQYF. The CDR3 region has the DNA TGTGCCAGCAGCTCCCCCGGGGACTTTATTACCTTCGAGCAGTACTTC.

This clone was detected once. This rearrangement joins TRBV4-2 to TRBJ2-3; D not certain. Trimming removed 0 bases at V and 0 bases at J, with 4 bases between. The CDR3 sequence is 14 residues long. Germline V gives CDR1 LGHNA, CDR2 YNFKEQ. The CDR3 protein is CASSQEGSTDTQYF. CDR3 coding DNA: TGTGCCAGCAGCCAAGAAGGGAGCACAGATACGCAGTATTTT.

This clone appeared once. Additional DNA sequences in this sample encode the identical CDR3. The V gene is TRBV5-8, the J gene TRBJ2-1; TRBD1 matches 10 bases. The CDR3 is 15 residues long. J lost 3 bases, V lost 2 bases, and 2 bases had no gene match. Looked up from germline, CDR1 is SGHTS and CDR2 is YDEGEE. The CDR3 spells CASSFGTGVYNEQFF. The CDR3 nucleotides read TGTGCCAGCAGCTTTGGGACAGGGGTCTACAATGAGCAGTTCTTC.

The rearrangement links TRBV25-1 to TRBJ2-5; D gene unclear. The tail of the sequence fits TRBJ2-7 better, so the J call may be wrong. Germline-derived CDR1 and CDR2 are MGHDK and SYGVNS. The CDR3 extends over 11 amino acids. In DNA form, the CDR3 reads TGTGCCAGCAGTGGGTTCTACGAGCAGTACTTC. Translated, it gives CASSGFYEQYF.

The genes are TRBV7-2 and TRBJ2-6; D may match TRBD1 or TRBD2 (5 bases each). The germline V gene has CDR1 SGHTA and CDR2 FQGNSA. Between the trimmed V and J ends, which lost 2 bases and 0 bases, there was a span of 14 bases. This CDR3 spans 18 amino acids. The CDR3 loop reads CASSLSGRPSSGANVLTF. CDR3 DNA: TGTGCCAGCAGCTTATCGGGACGGCCGAGCTCTGGGGCCAACGTCCTGACTTTC. The full variable domain, completed using reference TRBV7-2 and TRBJ2-6, is GAGVSQSPSNKVTEKGKDVELRCDPISGHTALYWYRQSLGQGLEFLIYFQGNSAPDKSGLPSDRFSAERTGGSVSTLTIQRTQQEDSAVYLCASSLSGRPSSGANVLTFGAGSRLTVL.

Worth noting for this clone: It may be a read error: a sequence one base away is much more abundant. Other DNA sequences in this sample translate to the same CDR3. J is TRBJ2-7 and V is TRBV7-9; D is unresolved. Trimming took off 5 bases at V and 3 bases at J, with 5 bases between the two ends. In germline, CDR1 is SEHNR, CDR2 FQNEAQ (reference sequence). The CDR3 sequence is 11 residues long. CDR3 DNA: TGTGCCAGCAGCGTAGGCTACGAGCAGTACTTC. This codes for CASSVGYEQYF.

Regarding this clone: Other DNA variants within this sample encode the same CDR3. J is TRBJ1-4 and V is TRBV4-3; D is unresolved. CDR3 length equals 14 residues. Trimming removed 1 base at V and 2 bases at J, with 5 bases between. Germline V gives CDR1 LGHNA, CDR2 YSLEER. The CDR3 bases are TGCGCCAGCAGCCAAGGGCGCACTAATGAAAAACTGTTTTTT. Translation gives CASSQGRTNEKLFF.

The CDR3 reads CASSQGPSGNTGELFF. CDR3 DNA sequence: TGCGCCAGCAGCCAAGGTCCTAGCGGTAACACCGGGGAGCTGTTTTTT. The chain couples TRBV4-3 to TRBJ2-2, with 7 bases identical to TRBD2. The J segment lost 2 bases and the V segment lost 1 base, leaving 4 bases of the junction unmatched. Germline V CDR1 and CDR2: LGHNA, YSLEER. The CDR3 is 16 residues long.

The chain carries TRBV5-1 and TRBJ2-7; D is perhaps TRBD1 or TRBD2 (5 bases each). With 4 bases removed from V and 9 bases from J, the gap between germline ends came to 23 bases. Germline V gene lookup returns CDR1 SGHRS and CDR2 YFSETQ. The CDR3 loop spans 15 amino acids. CDR3 sequence reads: CASSTNSGTAHVQYF. The CDR3 bases are TGCGCCAGCAGCACGAATTCCGGGACGGCCCATGTGCAGTACTTC.